This entry features one T cell receptor (beta chain) sequence. Its target is not known. This CDR3 is built from 16 residues. Looked up from germline, CDR1 is SGHVS and CDR2 is FQNEAQ. V was trimmed by 0 bases and J by 2 bases, leaving 11 bases between them. Study processing details: ImmunoSEQ gave junction-only sequences without quality scores, so filtering differed. The repertoire was sequenced with immunoSEQ multiplex PCR; TCRdb's copy has only in-frame clones and lacks some. Clone size and V and J calls were adopted from that table, with D and trimming inferred from the DNA. The sample lists about 2.1 million clones, around 93% occurring once. This sample was taken from a study of shared clonotypes between healthy human individuals. The overall study: Donors had three CD4 naive, three CD4 memory, two CD8 naive and one CD8 memory plate apiece. Findings and caveats of the study: Clonotype sharing across donors was expected to vary with sequencing depth.

The naive CD8 subset, CD45RO-negative cells positively selected for CCR7, excluded terminally differentiated effector memory CD45RA+ cells. This rearrangement joins TRBV7-8 to TRBJ1-3; D uncertain. The origin of this receptor is a man between 18 and 35 years old in good health. Some clones in this sample may be carry-over from other donors' samples. The sequenced material came from naive CD8+ T cells from PBMCs. DNA for the CDR3: TGTGCCAGCAGCTTAGCCTCAAACTGGGCTGGAAACACCATATATTTT. Encoded protein: CASSLASNWAGNTIYF.